The TCR beta chain described here comes from a study of read filtering for tumor transcriptome and immune sequencing. Points from the study as a whole: Dropping single-read clonotypes raised IR-seq and RNA-seq shared-clonotype correlation.

Molecular barcoded adaptors covering alpha/delta and beta/gamma chains were used on roughly 400 ng RNA. TCRdb reprocessed the reads via MiXCR and lists one record per CDR3 protein. The table records some 46,000 distinct CDR3 sequences, 15% to 20% of them present only once. The germline V gene has CDR1 DFQATT and CDR2 SNEGSKA (reference sequence). The CDR3 is made up of 14 amino acids. The ends were cut back, 3 bases at V and 2 bases at J, with 14 bases in the middle. On this clonotype itself: The target antigen is unknown.

The clonotype originates from a donor at least 40 years old with multiple myeloma. Sequencing input: a population of CD138-negative cells sorted from bone marrow. V usage is TRBV20-1 and J usage is TRBJ2-7; TRBD1 might be the D (5 bases). The CDR3 nucleotides are TGCAGTGCTAGGGGGCCCGGATATCCCTACGAGCAGTACTTC. It encodes CSARGPGYPYEQYF.